This passage covers 3 T cell receptor beta chains from one sample sequenced in a study of blood T cell repertoires in COVID-19. TCRdb's table, derived via immunoSEQ multiplex PCR, lists solely in-frame clones and lacks some. This sample yields 150,000 to 200,000 clones, of which 80% to 90% are seen a single time; roughly 9% belongs to the top ten. Input material: PBMCs or T cells enriched from blood (not recorded which). The receptors were gathered from a woman in her late teens or twenties who had recovered from COVID-19.

There are many counts of this clone. DNA for the CDR3: TGTGCCAGCAGACCCCGCCAATATAGACAGGGGGCCTTGGTGAACACTGAAGCTTTCTTT. Translation gives CASRPRQYRQGALVNTEAFF. The V gene is TRBV5-5, the J gene TRBJ1-1; TRBD1 agrees at 10 bases. Germline CDR1 reads SGHKS; CDR2 reads YYEKEE (reference sequence). This CDR3 is built from 20 residues. V was clipped by 5 bases and J by 0 bases; unmatched bases: 19.

This chain uses TRBV5-1 with TRBJ2-2; TRBD1 matches 8 bases. CDR1 SGHRS and CDR2 YFSETQ come from the germline V gene. J gave up 4 bases and V 1 base, and 12 bases lay outside the gene matches. There are 18 residues in the CDR3. CDR3: CASSLLARDRTFTGELFF. CDR3 DNA sequence: TGCGCCAGCAGCTTGTTAGCCCGGGACAGGACTTTCACCGGGGAGCTGTTTTTT. The entire variable domain, with the rest obtained from reference TRBV5-1 and TRBJ2-2, is as follows: KAGVTQTPRYLIKTRGQQVTLSCSPISGHRSVSWYQQTPGQGLQFLFEYFSETQRNKGNFPGRFSGRQFSNSRSEMNVSTLELGDSALYLCASSLLARDRTFTGELFFGEGSRLTVL.

This sequence joins TRBV19 and TRBJ1-2; 8 bases align to TRBD1. The CDR3 is 14 residues long. The germline CDR1 and CDR2 sequences are LNHDA and SQIVND (reference sequence). V dropped 1 base and J dropped 6; count of bases not matched to a gene: 4. This chain's CDR3 is CASSIARTGHGYTF. For the CDR3, the DNA is TGTGCCAGTAGTATAGCCCGGACAGGGCATGGCTACACCTTC.